The rows below give T cell receptor beta chains drawn from one sample of a study of blood T cells in healthy people across ages. TCRdb re-called the 5' RACE reads through MiXCR, storing one row per CDR3 protein. The table includes about 810,000 distinct CDR3 sequences, about 36% detected once. Sequencing was performed on blood. These receptors all come from a man younger than 35 in good health. Both conserved end residues are part of each CDR3. A D gene is named only where the DNA matches it firmly. Expanded clones get a size class; other rows say once, few or many, or leave the size out.

CDR3 | DNA | J | size | D | V
CASSPEGGQTQYF | TGTGCCAGCAGTCCCGAGGGGGGCCAGACCCAGTACTTC | TRBJ2-5 | few | NA | TRBV28
CSARRPRGGGNIQYF | TGCAGTGCCAGAAGGCCCCGCGGGGGAGGAAACATTCAGTACTTC | TRBJ2-4 | many | TRBD2 | TRBV20-1
CSVVQGPDTQYF | TGCAGCGTCGTACAGGGTCCAGATACGCAGTATTTT | TRBJ2-3 | NA | NA | TRBV29-1
CASSPTGSWSNTEAFF | TGCGCCAGCAGCCCCACAGGGAGCTGGTCGAACACTGAAGCTTTCTTT | TRBJ1-1 | NA | NA | TRBV5-1
CATSRDRAPGGGYTF | TGTGCCACCAGCAGAGATCGGGCACCGGGTGGTGGCTACACCTTC | TRBJ1-2 | few | NA | TRBV15
CASSQEERTLSGREKLFF | TGCGCCAGCAGCCAAGAGGAAAGGACACTTAGTGGGAGGGAAAAACTGTTTTTT | TRBJ1-4 | few | NA | TRBV4-1
CASTGRGYNEQFF | TGTGCCAGCACCGGGCGGGGCTACAATGAGCAGTTCTTC | TRBJ2-1 | NA | NA | TRBV6-6
CASRPPLAHTDTQYF | TGTGCCAGCAGGCCGCCTCTAGCCCACACAGATACGCAGTATTTT | TRBJ2-3 | few | NA | TRBV7-9
CASSYEGANTEAFF | TGTGCCAGCAGTTACGAGGGGGCAAACACTGAAGCTTTCTTT | TRBJ1-1 | NA | TRBD1 | TRBV6-5
CASRPGQSTDTQYF | TGTGCCAGCAGGCCTGGACAGAGCACAGATACGCAGTATTTT | TRBJ2-3 | many | NA | TRBV6-5
CASSFGHQNTGELFF | TGCGCCAGCAGCTTTGGACACCAGAACACCGGGGAGCTGTTTTTT | TRBJ2-2 | NA | NA | TRBV5-1
CASTGDGTRTDTQYF | TGTGCCAGCACCGGGGATGGGACTAGAACAGATACGCAGTATTTT | TRBJ2-3 | many | TRBD2 | TRBV7-2
CASSFSANVHGEKLFF | TGTGCCAGCAGTTTCTCGGCGAACGTTCACGGTGAAAAACTGTTTTTT | TRBJ1-4 | NA | NA | TRBV27
CSARDLMGGQVLGSPLHF | TGCAGTGCTAGAGATCTGATGGGCGGACAGGTCTTGGGTTCACCCCTCCACTTT | TRBJ1-6 | NA | TRBD1 | TRBV20-1
CASGTGTTDTQYF | TGTGCCAGCGGTACAGGGACGACAGATACGCAGTATTTT | TRBJ2-3 | few | NA | TRBV28
CASSLGQGARQPQHF | TGTGCCAGCAGTTTGGGACAGGGGGCTCGGCAGCCCCAGCATTTT | TRBJ1-5 | few | TRBD1 | TRBV27
CSGKQGYNTEAFF | TGCAGTGGAAAACAGGGGTACAACACTGAAGCTTTCTTT | TRBJ1-1 | NA | TRBD1 | TRBV20-1
CASSSPEDGYTF | TGTGCCAGCAGTTCCCCGGAGGATGGCTACACCTTC | TRBJ1-2 | many | NA | TRBV12-3/TRBV12-4
CASSHTRVEQYF | TGCGCCAGCAGCCACACCAGGGTCGAGCAGTACTTC | TRBJ2-7 | NA | NA | TRBV4-3
CSARDWGDRGHYTEAFF | TGCAGTGCTAGAGATTGGGGGGACAGGGGGCATTACACTGAAGCTTTCTTT | TRBJ1-1 | few | TRBD1 | TRBV20-1
CASTNVQGASYEQYF | TGTGCCAGCACCAACGTGCAGGGGGCGTCCTACGAGCAGTACTTC | TRBJ2-7 | NA | TRBD1 | TRBV2
CASSAGQNQPQHF | TGTGCCAGCAGCGCGGGACAGAATCAGCCCCAGCATTTT | TRBJ1-5 | NA | TRBD1 | TRBV7-6
CASSLGLLAREETQYF | TGTGCCAGCAGTTTAGGGTTACTCGCCCGGGAAGAGACCCAGTACTTC | TRBJ2-5 | few | NA | TRBV28
CASSLVPGGSYNEQFF | TGCGCCAGCAGCTTGGTACCAGGGGGGTCCTACAATGAGCAGTTCTTC | TRBJ2-1 | many | NA | TRBV5-1
CASSSTGFEQYF | TGTGCCAGCAGCTCGACAGGGTTCGAGCAGTACTTC | TRBJ2-7 | few | TRBD1 | TRBV28
CASSQDARNNEQFF | TGTGCCAGCAGCCAAGATGCGCGGAACAATGAGCAGTTCTTC | TRBJ2-1 | NA | NA | TRBV3-1
CSVAAGSGGYTF | TGCAGCGTGGCCGCAGGGTCGGGAGGCTACACCTTC | TRBJ1-2 | NA | NA | TRBV29-1
CASSTEQPISYNEQYF | TGTGCCAGCAGTACCGAGCAGCCAATCTCCTACAATGAGCAGTACTTC | TRBJ2-7 | few | NA | TRBV6-5
CASSQDRPEKLFF | TGTGCCAGCAGCCAAGATCGCCCCGAAAAACTGTTTTTT | TRBJ1-4 | NA | NA | TRBV4-2
CASSLRGGHRANEQFF | TGTGCCAGCAGCTTAAGAGGTGGGCACAGGGCGAATGAGCAGTTCTTC | TRBJ2-1 | NA | NA | TRBV13
CASRRISGGNQETQYF | TGTGCCAGCCGTCGGATTAGCGGGGGTAACCAAGAGACCCAGTACTTC | TRBJ2-5 | many | TRBD2 | TRBV11-2
CASSHESSYEQYF | TGTGCCAGCAGTCACGAGAGCTCCTACGAGCAGTACTTC | TRBJ2-7 | NA | NA | TRBV27
CASSQDEQGYGYTF | TGCGCCAGCAGCCAAGATGAACAGGGATATGGCTACACCTTC | TRBJ1-2 | few | NA | TRBV5-1
CASSGRLPNVLTF | TGTGCCAGCAGTGGCCGTCTGCCCAACGTCCTGACTTTC | TRBJ2-6 | once | NA | TRBV6-5
CASSFSPGRFEQYF | TGTGCCAGCAGTTTCTCGCCCGGGAGGTTCGAGCAGTACTTC | TRBJ2-7 | many | TRBD2 | TRBV27
CASSLSRLAAGSGNEQYF | TGTGCCAGCAGTTTATCCCGACTAGCCGCGGGGTCGGGCAATGAGCAGTACTTC | TRBJ2-5 | NA | TRBD2 | TRBV12-3/TRBV12-4
CASSSEFSGTSYEQYF | TGTGCCAGCAGCTCAGAATTTTCCGGGACAAGCTACGAGCAGTACTTC | TRBJ2-7 | NA | NA | TRBV7-2
CASSQVFIRDRGFDEQFF | TGCGCCAGCAGCCAAGTTTTTATTCGGGACAGGGGATTTGATGAGCAGTTCTTC | TRBJ2-1 | few | TRBD1 | TRBV4-3
CAISDKGDYGYTF | TGTGCCATCAGTGATAAAGGAGACTATGGCTACACCTTC | TRBJ1-2 | many | NA | TRBV10-3
CASSYPKTGNGYEQYF | TGTGCCAGCAGTTACCCGAAGACAGGGAACGGGTACGAGCAGTACTTC | TRBJ2-7 | many | TRBD1 | TRBV6-5